This section outlines one T cell receptor beta chain sequence together with its context. Many counts were recorded for this clonotype. Which antigen it targets is not known. No much larger clone is present one base from it, and per-base qualities are unavailable. The data are from a study of blood T cells in healthy people across ages (dated by TCRdb to about 2015). Background for the entire study: In model experiments, roughly one uniquely barcoded TCR beta cDNA molecule per two T cells was captured by template switching. The donors were divided into four age groups: young (average around 17 years), middle-aged (over 35), aged (roughly 60) and long-lived (roughly 82). The study measured age-related changes in TCR beta repertoire diversity using deep sequencing normalized with unique cDNA molecular identifiers. Using the same blood draw, the study looked at two additional independent replicas of 1 million unique cDNA reads for two donors, one aged 18 to 30 and the other aged 80 or older. Results the study describes overall, beyond this receptor: The long-lived group showed more naive CD4+ T cells, fewer expanded clones and increased TCR diversity than the aged group, suggesting age selection. Because donor CMV infection status was unknown, age-related changes in expanded clonotypes were potentially confounded. The percentage of naive T cells measured by flow cytometry correlated strongly with observed TCR beta diversity. Bulk unsorted PBMC profiling prevented conclusive comparison of naive and antigen-experienced compartments. Estimates of total diversity from one million sequenced T cells were regarded as lower bounds and underestimates. As age increased, observed TCR beta diversity per million T cells dropped in a roughly linear way, and a significant reduction was already evident by age around 41.

Systemically healthy Caucasian individuals from Russia, over 30 in total and aged roughly 6 to 100 years, were included as donors. Around 10 milliliters of peripheral blood were collected from each donor into EDTA-treated Vacutainer tubes. Ficoll-Paque density-gradient centrifugation was used to isolate PBMCs, with at least 7 million per sample. Trizol reagent was used to extract total RNA from the PBMCs, yielding at least 6 micrograms per sample. Naive CD45RAhigh/CD27high T cell percentages were measured by flow cytometry on a PBMC aliquot from every donor. Library construction relied on 5' RACE. This sample was sequenced with an Illumina HiSeq 2500. A second PCR of about 7 to 12 cycles was performed with a sample-barcoded 5' primer and a J-beta primer mix. A unique molecular identifier was introduced onto each TCR beta cDNA molecule by a template-switch 5' adaptor carrying 12 random nucleotides. At least 2.5 million CDR3-containing paired-end reads were obtained from each sample. First-strand cDNA was synthesized from all RNA with the Mint cDNA synthesis kit, primed by a TRBC-specific oligonucleotide. All cDNA was treated with uracil-DNA glycosylase and then went through a first 18-cycle PCR with the universal primers M1SS and BC2_uni_R. The original methods were these. Each sample was normalized by randomly selecting 1 million high-quality reads, each carrying a distinct molecular identifier. Instead of being binned into consensus sequences, reads that shared molecular identifiers were thrown out. MiTCR, run with a Q25 quality threshold and the strictest error-elimination algorithm, handled CDR3 identification, clonotype clustering and error correction. A nonparametric unseen species model with Euler transformation was used to estimate lower-bound total TCR beta diversity. Through fastp at Q25 and MiXCR, TCRdb rebuilt clones from the public reads, retaining in-frame beta chains. Each entry is one CDR3 protein sequence, shown with its most common DNA and genes. The V and J calls reflect TCRdb's pipeline rather than the authors' work. This sample holds approximately 900,000 distinct CDR3 sequences; 25% to 30% were observed only once. In total, the top ten clones hold around 9.6% of the sample.

Measured from the cysteine to the phenylalanine, the CDR3 is 14 residues long. Of all the DNA, just the CDR3 is kept, 42 bases in frame from base 1. V has 7 bases trimmed and J has 4 bases trimmed; junction bases matching no gene number 9. Via the germline V gene, CDR1 is ENHRY and CDR2 SYGVKD. In addition, the sample was reused for a study of T cells of mothers and their children. That second publication adds: Nine systemically healthy Caucasian individuals, comprising three mothers and their six children, were included as donors. cDNA synthesis used all of the extracted RNA, with 1.5 ug of RNA in each 15 ul reaction. In the second PCR, the M1S primer introduced both the sample barcodes and 2-4 random nucleotides. More than 8 million TCR beta CDR3 reads were obtained from each mother, and 2.5 million to 3.5 million reads were obtained from each child. TCR recombination output is similarly shaped by thymic selection in related and unrelated pairs, with a minor effect exerted by inherited differences. Normalized repertoire overlap was always found to be slightly, but never significantly, higher in related mother-child pairs than in unrelated mother-child pairs. With a sensitivity of about 100 clones per million clonotypes, no persistent microchimeric T cell clones were detected. To look for features that set related mother-child pairs apart from unrelated individuals, the researchers ran deep NGS to compare the TCR beta repertoires of mothers and children. The mean age was roughly 40 +/- 4 years for the mothers and about 12 +/- 4 years for the children. Libraries were sequenced on Illumina HiSeq 2000 with 100+100 nt paired-end reads after adapter ligation with NEBNext reagents. To prevent cross-contamination, the mother and child libraries were prepared a month apart and were sequenced in separate runs. For each donor, between roughly 450,000 and 2,300,000 distinct TCR beta clonotypes were identified. Naive TCR beta clonotypes were estimated from low-frequency clonotypes matched to each donor's FACS-determined naive share, without sorting.

The clonotype was recovered from a middle-aged woman in good health. Material for sequencing was blood. The chain joins TRBV10-3 to TRBJ2-7; a stretch of 8 junction bases matches TRBD1. The CDR3: CAINPGTGGYEQYF. The DNA is TGTGCCATCAATCCCGGGACAGGAGGTTACGAGCAGTACTTC.